Reported below is one TCR beta chain. These data originate in a study of cytomegalovirus exposure and HLA in healthy donors. The study ran its PCR with 60 Vbeta and 13 Jbeta primers. Clones were sequenced by immunoSEQ multiplex PCR, and TCRdb holds only the in-frame ones, with some missing. The repertoire holds 150,000 to 200,000 clones, roughly 80% seen once, with about 1.8% in the top ten. V lost 5 bases, J lost 1 base, and 5 bases stayed unmatched. Germline assignment: CDR1 SGHAT and CDR2 FQNNGV. This CDR3 contains 16 residues. The specimen was PBMCs. The V and J genes are TRBV11-2 and TRBJ2-7; 13 nucleotides agree with TRBD2. This TCR derives from a woman under 30 in good health and CMV-seronegative. Here the CDR3 DNA reads TGTGCCAGCAGCGCGAGGACTAGCGGGGGTTCCTACGAGCAGTACTTC. Its protein product is CASSARTSGGSYEQYF.